The TCR beta chain described here comes from a study of CXCR4 blockade with PD-1 therapy in pancreatic cancer. The repertoire was sequenced with immunoSEQ multiplex PCR; TCRdb's copy has only in-frame clones and lacks some. Among approximately 3,800 clones, around 50% were seen once, and the ten largest hold more than 15%. General study findings and limits: Sequencing covered TCRbeta chains only, not alpha chains. Clone frequency correlated with its number of distinct nucleotide rearrangements. Intratumoral clonality (mean around 0.14) exceeded healthy blood (over 0.045) but did not track survival.

Comments on this clone: The antigen remains undetermined.

The CDR3 runs to 16 residues. Looked up from germline, CDR1 is SGHNT and CDR2 is YENEEA. Trimming removed 4 bases from V and 1 base from J, with 14 bases in between. Patients who provided the archived tumor blocks had not received neoadjuvant therapy before surgery. Sequencing was carried out using tumor tissue. This receptor was taken from a human donor with pancreatic ductal adenocarcinoma. The chain links TRBV11-3 to TRBJ1-3; D is undetermined. The CDR3 DNA reads as TGTGCCAGCAGCTCGGAAGGTGGTCCTTCTGGAAACACCATATATTTT. Its protein product is CASSSEGGPSGNTIYF.